This TCR beta chain came from a study of OX40 agonist ivuxolimab in advanced cancers. Looking at the study overall: Subjects had a mean age of roughly 57 years, with a range of about 23 to 79; about 83% were male.

The assay was immunoSEQ multiplex PCR, and TCRdb's table has in-frame clones only and misses some. The repertoire includes 25,000 to 30,000 clones, roughly 80% of them detected once, and around 10% sits in the top ten. With regard to this clone: As yet, its antigen is unknown.

Study results and limitations: Normalized T-cell clonal expansion was also low in some nonresponders. Within 6 weeks, CD4+ and CD8+ blood T cells expanded clonally at 0.1 to 3.0 mg/kg.

This clonotype was obtained from an adult with an advanced solid tumor such as melanoma, head and neck, liver or kidney cancer. The sample consisted of CD4+ or CD8+ T cells sorted from blood, taken in a trial of the OX40 agonist ivuxolimab.

CDR3 nucleotides: TGTGCCAGCAGGACGGACAGTGGAGGGGCGTACGAGCAGTACTTC. Translation: CASRTDSGGAYEQYF. J is TRBJ2-7 and V is TRBV27; D might be TRBD1 or TRBD2, each matching 6 bases. V lost 6 bases and J 4 bases, leaving 19 bases between the germline ends. CDR1 and CDR2 (germline): MNHEY, SMNVEV (reference sequence). The CDR3 spans 15 residues.